This record looks at one TCR beta chain sequence and its context. Its antigen is not known. Researchers prepared the TCRbeta library using unique molecular identifiers, the study reports. Each CDR3 protein is one row after TCRdb ran MiXCR on the PCR reads. The table has about 200,000 distinct CDR3 sequences, approximately 15% seen once; the top ten hold 43%. These data come from a study of T-cell reconstitution after alpha-beta-depleted transplantation in children. Study-wide results and caveats: About two months after transplant, alpha-beta T cells reportedly came from several hundred expanded graft clones. Counts and diversity of T cells one year after transplant came mostly from newly produced T cells.

The sample was PBMCs, mostly from graft donor cells, taken 360 days after TCRalphabeta/CD19-depleted stem cell transplant. This TCR derives from a male patient under 10 years old who had a stem cell transplant for acute lymphoblastic leukemia, so the T cells may come from the graft donor.

Here the CDR3 reads CASSRSGTMNTEAFF. The CDR3 DNA sequence: TGTGCCAGCTCACGTTCAGGGACGATGAACACTGAAGCTTTCTTT. V usage is TRBV18 and J usage is TRBJ1-1; possibly TRBD1 for D (5 bases). This CDR3 is 15 amino acids long. Trimming stripped 4 bases from V and 0 bases from J, with 12 bases between. Germline lookup yields CDR1 KGHSH and CDR2 LQKENI. The full variable domain, in which reference TRBV18 and TRBJ1-1 provide the parts outside the CDR3, is NAGVMQNPRHLVRRRGQEARLRCSPMKGHSHVYWYRQLPEEGLKFMVYLQKENIIDESGMPKERFSAEFPKEGPSILRIQQVVRGDSAAYFCASSRSGTMNTEAFFGQGTRLTVV.